Following are 9 T cell receptor beta chains from one sample sequenced in a study of blood T cells in healthy people across ages. Sample-barcoded 5' priming and a J-beta primer mix drove a second PCR of about 6 to 12 cycles. TCRdb ran MiXCR on the 5' RACE reads and lists one entry per CDR3 protein. Of around 850,000 distinct CDR3 sequences detected, 30% to 45% appear once; the ten largest clones hold 10% to 15%. The sequencing sample was made of blood. These receptors came from a man aged 18 to 30 in good health.

This chain links TRBV2 with TRBJ2-3; D is perhaps TRBD2 (6 bases). The CDR3 has 12 amino acids. V gave up 7 bases and J gave up 5 bases, with 10 bases separating them. The V gene's germline CDR1 is SNHLY and CDR2 FYNNEI. The CDR3 DNA sequence: TGTGCCAGCATGCGGGGAAAAGATACGCAGTATTTT. Protein product: CASMRGKDTQYF.

Remarks on this clonotype: A read error may explain this, as a much larger clone is one base away. This chain joins TRBV12-3 or TRBV12-4 and TRBJ2-7; D ambiguous. CDR3 size: 15 residues. Trimming removed 5 bases at V and 4 bases at J, with 18 bases between. DNA for the CDR3: TGTGCCAGCAGTCCCCCTTTTGGAGACTCTTACGAGCAGTACTTC. Translating it yields CASSPPFGDSYEQYF.

The CDR3 nucleotides read TGCGCCAGCAGCCAGATACCTCCGGGATTAACCTACAATGAGCAGTACTTC. The encoded protein is CASSQIPPGLTYNEQYF. V and J are TRBV4-3 and TRBJ2-1; D is perhaps TRBD2 (5 bases). Matching the DNA end better, TRBJ2-7 makes the J call doubtful. The CDR3 sequence is 17 residues long. Germline-derived CDR1 and CDR2 are LGHNA and YSLEER.

This chain uses TRBV7-9 with TRBJ2-7, with no clear D. The V end lost 1 base, the J end lost 0 bases, and 10 bases lay between the germline ends. Per the germline V gene, CDR1 is SEHNR and CDR2 is FQNEAQ (reference sequence). This CDR3 is 15 amino acids long. The CDR3 region has the DNA TGTGCCAGCAGCTTAGATAGGCCGGGCTCCTACGAGCAGTACTTC. It codes for CASSLDRPGSYEQYF.

The rearrangement joins TRBV20-1 to TRBJ2-4; D unresolved. The end of the DNA is better explained by TRBJ2-7, so the J call may be wrong. The CDR3 runs to 15 residues. CDR1 is DFQATT, CDR2 SNEGSKA, per germline (reference sequence). CDR3 loop: CSAREGDGASHEQYF. Here the CDR3 DNA reads TGCAGTGCTAGAGAAGGCGACGGCGCCTCACACGAGCAGTACTTC.

This clonotype was found many times. This chain joins TRBV20-1 and TRBJ2-1; D uncertain. Germline V gene data show CDR1 as DFQATT and CDR2 as SNEGSKA (reference sequence). The CDR3 extends over 15 amino acids. Trimming shortened V by 3 bases and J by 8 bases, and 20 bases separated the two germline ends. Written as DNA, the CDR3 is TGCAGTGCTAGTGCCTCAACTACCCCCGGCGATGAGCAGTTCTTC. Protein product: CSASASTTPGDEQFF.

The chain has TRBV12-3 or TRBV12-4 and TRBJ1-2; D gene uncertain. This CDR3 has 12 amino acids. V dropped 4 bases and J dropped 8 bases, with 11 bases sitting between them. CDR3 nucleotides: TGTGCCAGCAGTTCTAACTGGGGAGGCTACACCTTC. Translated, it gives CASSSNWGGYTF.

This rearrangement joins TRBV7-3 to TRBJ2-2; 10 bases agree with TRBD2. The V and J ends lost 1 base and 7 bases, in that order; junction bases with no gene match: 6. This CDR3 is 16 amino acids long. Per the germline V gene, CDR1 is SGHTA and CDR2 is FQGTGA. CDR3 DNA sequence: TGTGCCAGCAGCTTAAGTTCTAGCGGGGGAGGCGGGGAGCTGTTTTTT. It encodes CASSLSSSGGGGELFF.

The chain uses TRBV7-2 and TRBJ2-5, with 7 nucleotides matching TRBD1. The CDR3 runs 15 residues. Germline V gene data show CDR1 as SGHTA and CDR2 as FQGNSA. Germline trimming cut 5 bases from V and 13 bases from J; bases unmatched to any gene: 19. As DNA, the CDR3 is TGTGCCAGCAGCCGCTCGGGACAGACATCCTACGAGCGGTACTTC. It translates to CASSRSGQTSYERYF.